These T cell receptor beta chains were read from a single sample in a study of long-term antiretroviral therapy in people with HIV. The assay was immunoSEQ multiplex PCR, and TCRdb's table has in-frame clones only and misses some. The sample carries some 47,000 clones, about 95% recorded once. Sequenced material: unsorted PBMCs, taken 3.7 years after starting antiretroviral therapy. Every receptor here comes from a woman between 50 and 59 years old with HIV. The CDR3 runs from the conserved cysteine through the conserved F or W. The D gene is left open where the match is weak. Clone size is not always given. Where it is, it says once, few, many or a class for expanded clones.

d_call j_call v_call clone_size cdr3_nt cdr3_aa
. TRBJ2-7 TRBV28 . TGTGCCAGCGCCCTGTCTTCCGAAGCCTACGAGCAGTACTTC CASALSSEAYEQYF
TRBD1 TRBJ1-4 TRBV6-6 . TGTGCCAGCAGTTTGCAGGGGACAGGACATGAAAAACTGTTTTTT CASSLQGTGHEKLFF
TRBD1 TRBJ1-4 TRBV2 . TGTGCCAGCAGTAGGGACAGCCCGAGGGATAATGAAAAACTGTTTTTT CASSRDSPRDNEKLFF
. TRBJ2-3 TRBV6-6 . TGTGCCAGCAGTTACTCGGACAACACAGATACGCAGTATTTT CASSYSDNTDTQYF
TRBD1 TRBJ2-1 TRBV11-2 . TGTGCCAGCAGCTATGACAGGGGGTCCTACAATGAGCAGTTCTTC CASSYDRGSYNEQFF
TRBD1 TRBJ2-3 TRBV6-4 . TGTGCCAGCAGTAACCGGGACAGGGATTTAGATACGCAGTATTTT CASSNRDRDLDTQYF
. TRBJ1-1 TRBV30 . TGTGCCTGGAGTGACAAAGCATTCACTGAAGCTTTCTTT CAWSDKAFTEAFF
TRBD2 TRBJ2-1 TRBV5-1 . TGCGCCAGCAGCTTGTCCGGACTAGCGGGGGCCCCAAGCTCCTACAATGAGCAGTTCTTC CASSLSGLAGAPSSYNEQFF
TRBD1 TRBJ2-7 TRBV5-1 . TGCGCCAGCAGCTTCGGGACAGGGGAACACGAGCAGTACTTC CASSFGTGEHEQYF
. TRBJ1-5 TRBV4-1 . TGCGCCAGCAGCCAAGATCGGGGTGGGGTTGGCAATCAGCCCCAGCATTTT CASSQDRGGVGNQPQHF
. TRBJ2-1 TRBV2 . TGTGCCAGCAGTACAAACACGGCTTTAGGGTTCTTC CASSTNTALGFF
TRBD2 TRBJ2-3 TRBV7-9 . TGTGCCAGCAGCTCGAATACCGGGACTAGTATGAATTTT CASSSNTGTSMNF
. TRBJ2-2 TRBV7-3 . TGTGCCAGCAGCTTAGGGCTAGCCCCCGGGGAGCTGTTTTTT CASSLGLAPGELFF
. TRBJ2-3 TRBV5-4 . TGTGCCAGCAGCTTGACGGTCGCCAGCACAGATACGCAGTATTTT CASSLTVASTDTQYF
TRBD1 TRBJ1-1 TRBV6-5 . TGTGCCAGCAGTTCCGACAGGGGACGACTCGCTTTCTTT CASSSDRGRLAFF
TRBD1 TRBJ1-2 TRBV6-5 . TGTGCCAGCAGTCTGGACAGGGCGGGCTATGGCTACACCTTC CASSLDRAGYGYTF
. TRBJ1-1 TRBV27 . TGTGCCAGCAGTCTGTTGGAGGGTAGGGTCTCTGAAGCTTTCTTT CASSLLEGRVSEAFF
TRBD1 TRBJ1-2 TRBV27 . TGTGCCAGCCAAAATAAGTATCGAACAGGGGCAATCCATGGCTACACCTTC CASQNKYRTGAIHGYTF
. TRBJ2-7 TRBV6-1 once TGTGCCAGCAGTGAAGCGCGGACAGTCTACGAGCAGTACTTC CASSEARTVYEQYF
. TRBJ2-7 TRBV11-2 . TGTGCCAGCAGTATATGGGGAGTTGCCTACGAGCAGTACTTC CASSIWGVAYEQYF
TRBD1 TRBJ2-7 TRBV6-6 . TGTGCCAGCAGTTACTCAATGGGACAGGGCTCCTACGAGCAGTACTTC CASSYSMGQGSYEQYF
. TRBJ2-5 TRBV7-3 . TGTGCCAGCAGCTCTCAACCTTCATCGGAGACCCAGTACTTC CASSSQPSSETQYF
TRBD2 TRBJ2-2 TRBV19 . TGTGCCAGTAGTATAGAGGCTAGCGGGGGATTAACCGGGGAGCTGTTTTTT CASSIEASGGLTGELFF
. TRBJ1-1 TRBV19 . TGTGCCAGTAGTATAACCGGCAGGGTGACTGAAGCTTTCTTT CASSITGRVTEAFF